Described below is a single T cell receptor (beta chain) sequence and its context. The CDR3 is 17 amino acids. The V end lost 0 bases, the J end lost 4 bases, and 17 bases lay between the germline ends. Looked up from germline, CDR1 is SGDLS and CDR2 is YYNGEE. This specimen belongs to a study of blood T cell repertoires in COVID-19. About the study: PBMCs, B-cell-depleted T cells, or T cells provided the cDNA or gDNA that made up the material.

Per the study methods: Amplifying reference gene primers gave estimates of nucleated cell counts. Data came from immunoSEQ multiplex PCR; TCRdb stores just in-frame clones and leaves some out. From that table come the V and J calls and clone size; the DNA was used to work out D and trimming. The table shows around 250,000 clones, with more than 75% occurring only once. Sample: peripheral blood. The chain carries TRBV9 and TRBJ1-3; no definite D call. The sequence was collected from a woman aged 60-70 years who had recovered from COVID-19. Here the CDR3 reads CASSVVAEVIQGNTIYF. CDR3 in DNA: TGTGCCAGCAGCGTAGTGGCAGAAGTAATACAGGGAAACACCATATATTTT. The whole variable domain, remainder taken from reference TRBV9 and TRBJ1-3, is DSGVTQTPKHLITATGQRVTLRCSPRSGDLSVYWYQQSLDQGLQFLIQYYNGEERAKGNILERFSAQQFPDLHSELNLSSLELGDSALYFCASSVVAEVIQGNTIYFGEGSWLTVV.